The T cell receptor (beta chain) described here comes from a study of blood T cell repertoires in COVID-19. Germline V lookup: CDR1 MDHEN, CDR2 SYDVKM. V shed 5 bases, J shed 7 bases, and the junction held 12 bases outside the gene matches. This CDR3 spans 15 amino acids. The data were produced by immunoSEQ multiplex PCR, yet TCRdb's version contains in-frame clones alone and is incomplete. Of about 300,000 clones in the sample, about 83% were seen once. Sequenced sample: peripheral blood. This TCR was recovered from a woman aged 50 to 60 with acute or convalescent COVID-19. The chain employs TRBV28 and TRBJ2-7; TRBD2 matches at 9 bases. CDR3 region: CASSTISGGRREQYF. DNA of the CDR3: TGTGCCAGCAGTACGATAAGCGGGGGGAGAAGGGAGCAGTACTTC.